These 21 T cell receptor beta chains share one sample of origin, sequenced in a study of graft-versus-host responses after intestinal transplantation. Only in-frame clones appear in the TCRdb table, and some are missing; sequencing was by immunoSEQ multiplex PCR. Among 15,000 to 20,000 clones, 70% to 85% were seen once, and the ten largest hold approximately 5%. Graft tissue processing released intraepithelial and lamina propria lymphocytes. Sequenced here: ileum tissue, sampled 17 days after transplant. These receptor sequences come from a human patient who received an intestinal transplant, so some T cells may come from the graft donor.

The chain combines TRBV27 with TRBJ2-7, with TRBD2 as a possible D gene (5 bases). CDR1 is MNHEY and CDR2 is SMNVEV in the germline V gene (reference sequence). This CDR3 has 15 amino acids. Trimming pared 0 bases from V and 0 bases from J, leaving 9 bases between. CDR3 region: CASSLSAGISYEQYF. The CDR3 nucleotides read TGTGCCAGCAGTTTATCGGCGGGTATCTCCTACGAGCAGTACTTC.

V usage is TRBV2 and J usage is TRBJ2-7, with TRBD1 as a possible D gene (6 bases). Trimming cost V 7 bases and J 6 bases, with 19 bases left between them. The CDR3 loop spans 14 amino acids. The germline V gene has CDR1 SNHLY and CDR2 FYNNEI. For the CDR3, the DNA is TGTGCCAGCACTCGGACCGGGACATTAGGCGAGCAGTACTTC. It specifies CASTRTGTLGEQYF. The full variable domain, with the rest looked up from reference TRBV2 and TRBJ2-7, is EPEVTQTPSHQVTQMGQEVILRCVPISNHLYFYWYRQILGQKVEFLVSFYNNEISEKSEIFDDQFSVERPDGSNFTLKIRSTKLEDSAMYFCASTRTGTLGEQYFGPGTRLTVT.

V is TRBV28 and J is TRBJ1-2, with D possibly TRBD1 on 6 matching bases. Trimming removed 4 bases from V and 5 bases from J, with 20 bases in between. The germline V gene encodes CDR1 MDHEN and CDR2 SYDVKM. This CDR3 has 16 amino acids. In nucleotides, the CDR3 is TGTGCCAGCAGTTCGACCCGGACAGACCGAAAATATGGCTACACCTTC. It is translated as CASSSTRTDRKYGYTF.

The chain uses TRBV7-9 and TRBJ1-4; 9 bases are shared with TRBD1. Germline CDR1 SEHNR, CDR2 FQNEAQ (reference sequence). V lost 2 bases and J lost 2; bases outside the gene matches: 6. The length of the CDR3 is 17 residues. The CDR3: CASSLRGTGQTNEKLFF. The CDR3 DNA follows: TGTGCCAGCAGCTTAAGGGGGACAGGGCAGACTAATGAAAAACTGTTTTTT.

As regards this clone: At one boundary the junction diverges from the germline segment, which might be a read error. This chain links TRBV7-7 with TRBJ2-1; TRBD1 matches at 10 bases. Per germline, CDR1 SSHAT and CDR2 FNYEAQ (reference sequence). This CDR3 contains 15 residues. CDR3 region: CASSTDRGPGNEQFF. CDR3 nucleotide sequence: TGTGCTAGCAGCACTGACAGGGGGCCCGGCAATGAGCAGTTCTTC.

The chain has TRBV6-6 and TRBJ2-4; the D is unclear. The CDR3 contains 15 residues. Germline V gives CDR1 MNHNY, CDR2 SVGAGI (reference sequence). V dropped 0 bases and J dropped 9 bases, with 15 bases sitting between them. The chain's CDR3 is CASSYSPASWGIQYF. In DNA, the CDR3 is TGTGCCAGCAGTTACTCCCCCGCAAGCTGGGGCATTCAGTACTTC.

This sequence joins TRBV2 and TRBJ1-2, with D possibly TRBD1 on 5 matching bases. This CDR3 is 14 amino acids long. Trimming shortened V by 0 bases and J by 6 bases, and 11 bases separated the two germline ends. In germline, CDR1 is SNHLY, CDR2 FYNNEI. The CDR3 region has the DNA TGTGCCAGCAGTGAAGCGCAAGGGGTGAATGGCTACACCTTC. Amino acid sequence: CASSEAQGVNGYTF.

The CDR3 DNA sequence: TGTGCCAGCAGCTTAAAGACAGGGGGCGATGAGCAGTTCTTC. This gives the protein CASSLKTGGDEQFF. The rearrangement links TRBV11-2 to TRBJ2-1, with 10 nucleotides matching TRBD1. Germline CDR1 reads SGHAT; CDR2 reads FQNNGV. Trimming removed 2 bases from V and 8 bases from J; junction bases left unmatched: 3. CDR3 length: 14 residues.

The V call is TRBV21-1, the J call TRBJ2-3; TRBD2 is taken as the D call from the table, unchecked against the DNA. TRBV21-1 counts as a pseudogene. This CDR3 has 20 residues. CDR3 nucleotide sequence: TGTGCCAGCAGCAAACCCCTTTGGGCGCAGCGGCAGCTCATCACAGATACGCAGTATTTT. Its translation: CASSKPLWAQRQLITDTQYF.

V gene TRBV7-2 combines with J gene TRBJ2-3, with D perhaps assigned TRBD1 or TRBD2 (5 bases each). V was pared by 5 bases and J by 5 bases, with 20 bases between. This CDR3 is built from 16 residues. In germline, CDR1 is SGHTA, CDR2 FQGNSA. CDR3: CASSLGRGPRRDTQYF. As DNA, the CDR3 is TGTGCCAGCAGCCTAGGACGGGGCCCCCGTCGAGATACGCAGTATTTT.

V gene TRBV15 combines with J gene TRBJ2-5, with D perhaps matching TRBD2 (6 bases). The V end lost 6 bases, the J end lost 1 base, and 9 bases lay between the germline ends. This CDR3 region has 13 residues. Germline-derived CDR1 and CDR2 are LNHNV and YYDKDF (reference sequence). CDR3 amino acids: CATRGGIQETQYF. Written as DNA, the CDR3 is TGTGCCACCAGGGGGGGAATCCAAGAGACCCAGTACTTC.

J is TRBJ2-1 and V is TRBV5-1, with TRBD2 matching 9 bases. The J segment lost 10 bases and the V segment lost 0 bases, leaving 5 bases of the junction unmatched. CDR1 and CDR2 from the germline V gene are SGHRS and YFSETQ. The CDR3 runs 14 residues. The CDR3 nucleotides read TGCGCCAGCAGCTTGGAGCTAGCGGGAAAGGAGCAGTTCTTC. It specifies CASSLELAGKEQFF.

The chain combines TRBV7-9 with TRBJ2-3; 10 bases line up with TRBD2. The V segment lost 5 bases and the J segment 5 bases; nucleotides outside the gene matches: 13. Germline V gives CDR1 SEHNR, CDR2 FQNEAQ (reference sequence). The CDR3 contains 17 residues. In nucleotides, the CDR3 is TGTGCCAGCAGCCCCCCGGCTCCAGCGGGAGGGGGAGATACGCAGTATTTT. Translation: CASSPPAPAGGGDTQYF.

The chain links TRBV7-2 to TRBJ2-6; D unclear. V dropped 0 bases and J dropped 4 bases, with 4 bases sitting between them. CDR1 is SGHTA and CDR2 is FQGNSA in the germline V gene. The CDR3 is 14 amino acids. CDR3 sequence: CASSLATGANVLTF. The CDR3, as DNA: TGTGCCAGCAGCTTAGCTACAGGGGCCAACGTCCTGACTTTC.

The CDR3 DNA is TGTGCCAGCAGCCCAACGGCTGATAATCAGCCCCAGCATTTT. Translated, it gives CASSPTADNQPQHF. The chain is built from TRBV5-5 and TRBJ1-5; no clear D gene. V lost 4 bases, J lost 4 bases, and 12 bases lay in between. CDR1 and CDR2 from the germline V gene are SGHKS and YYEKEE (reference sequence). This CDR3 is built from 14 residues.

The CDR3 nucleotides read TGCGCCAGCGGTCGGTTAATTGGTGAAAAACTGTTTTTT. It specifies CASGRLIGEKLFF. The rearrangement joins TRBV5-1 to TRBJ1-4; D gene uncertain. Trimming removed 7 bases from V and 7 bases from J, with 14 bases in between. From germline, CDR1 is SGHRS and CDR2 YFSETQ. CDR3 length: 13 amino acids.

In its sample, this clone was seen once. V and J are TRBV7-9 and TRBJ1-2; D ambiguous. Trimming took 8 bases from V and 1 from J, leaving 14 bases between them. Per germline, CDR1 SEHNR and CDR2 FQNEAQ (reference sequence). The CDR3 contains 14 residues. The CDR3 reads CASYRQEDNYGYTF. The CDR3, as DNA: TGTGCCAGCTACCGGCAGGAGGATAACTATGGCTACACCTTC. Full variable domain (missing parts from reference TRBV7-9 and TRBJ1-2): DTGVSQNPRHKITKRGQNVTFRCDPISEHNRLYWYRQTLGQGPEFLTYFQNEAQLEKSRLLSDRFSAERPKGSFSTLEIQRTEQGDSAMYLCASYRQEDNYGYTFGSGTRLTVV.

In this sample, this clone turned up once. The CDR3 protein is CASSLKGQPQHF. DNA for the CDR3: TGTGCCAGCAGTTTGAAGGGTCAGCCCCAGCATTTT. The V call is TRBV28, the J call TRBJ1-5; D is ambiguous. Trimming left V 3 bases short and J 6 bases short, with 6 bases between. Germline V gene lookup returns CDR1 MDHEN and CDR2 SYDVKM. The CDR3 has 12 residues.

This clone was seen only once. The chain has TRBV4-2 and TRBJ1-5; no reliable D call. Germline V CDR1 and CDR2: LGHNA, YNFKEQ. Trimming stripped 1 base from V and 3 bases from J, with 4 bases between. The CDR3 contains 13 residues. This CDR3 is CASSQVTNQPQHF. The DNA of the CDR3 is TGTGCCAGCAGCCAAGTTACCAATCAGCCCCAGCATTTT.

This chain connects TRBV18 to TRBJ2-7; no clear D gene. In germline, CDR1 is KGHSH, CDR2 LQKENI. V was clipped by 3 bases and J by 5 bases, with 8 bases between them. The CDR3 sequence is 12 residues long. CDR3 in DNA: TGTGCCAGCTCACCTTTTTCCGACGAGCAGTACTTC. Encoded protein: CASSPFSDEQYF.

The J gene is TRBJ2-7, the V gene TRBV18; 8 bases map to TRBD1. With V trimmed by 0 bases and J by 5 bases, 3 bases remained unmatched. Germline V gene sequence: CDR1 KGHSH, CDR2 LQKENI. This CDR3 has 14 amino acids. The CDR3 spells CASSPPVQGDEQYF. The CDR3 region has the DNA TGTGCCAGCTCACCACCGGTACAGGGGGACGAGCAGTACTTC.